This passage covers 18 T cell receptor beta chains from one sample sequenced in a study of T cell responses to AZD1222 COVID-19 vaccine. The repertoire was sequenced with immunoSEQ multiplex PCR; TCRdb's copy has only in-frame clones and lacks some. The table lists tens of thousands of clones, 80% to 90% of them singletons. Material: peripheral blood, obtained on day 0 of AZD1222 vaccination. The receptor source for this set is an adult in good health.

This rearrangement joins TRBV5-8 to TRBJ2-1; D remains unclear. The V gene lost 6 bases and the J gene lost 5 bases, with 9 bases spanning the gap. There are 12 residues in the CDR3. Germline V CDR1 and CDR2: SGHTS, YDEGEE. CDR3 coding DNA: TGTGCCAGCAATTACAGAAACAATGAGCAGTTCTTC. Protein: CASNYRNNEQFF. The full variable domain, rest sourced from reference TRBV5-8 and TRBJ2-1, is EAGVTQSPTHLIKTRGQQATLRCSPISGHTSVYWYQQALGLGLQFLLWYDEGEERNRGNFPPRFSGRQFPNYSSELNVNALELEDSALYLCASNYRNNEQFFGPGTRLTVL.

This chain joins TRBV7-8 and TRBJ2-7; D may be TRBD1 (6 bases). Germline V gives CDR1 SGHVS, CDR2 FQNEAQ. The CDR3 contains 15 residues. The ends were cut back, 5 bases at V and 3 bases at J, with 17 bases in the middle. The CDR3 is CASSPPQGFGYEQYF. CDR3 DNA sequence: TGTGCCAGCAGCCCACCACAGGGATTCGGCTACGAGCAGTACTTC.

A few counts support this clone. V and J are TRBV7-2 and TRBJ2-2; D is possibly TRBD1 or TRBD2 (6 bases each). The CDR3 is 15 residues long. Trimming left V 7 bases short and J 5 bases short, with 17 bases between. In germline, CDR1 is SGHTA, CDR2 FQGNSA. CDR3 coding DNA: TGTGCCAGCACTACCTACGGGGGCAGGACCGGGGAGCTGTTTTTT. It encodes CASTTYGGRTGELFF.

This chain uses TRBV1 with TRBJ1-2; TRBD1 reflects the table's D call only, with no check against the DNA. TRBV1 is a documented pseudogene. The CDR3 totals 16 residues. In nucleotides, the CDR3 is TGCACCAGCAGCCATGAAGACAGGGGAGAAAACTATGGCTACACCTTC. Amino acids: CTSSHEDRGENYGYTF.

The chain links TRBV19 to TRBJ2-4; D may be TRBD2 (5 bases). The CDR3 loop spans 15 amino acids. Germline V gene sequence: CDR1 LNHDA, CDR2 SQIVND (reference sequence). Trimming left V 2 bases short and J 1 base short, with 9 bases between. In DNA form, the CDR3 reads TGTGCCAGTAGTATATATTCGGGGGCCAAAAACATTCAGTACTTC. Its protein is CASSIYSGAKNIQYF. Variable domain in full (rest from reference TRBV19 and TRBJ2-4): DGGITQSPKYLFRKEGQNVTLSCEQNLNHDAMYWYRQDPGQGLRLIYYSQIVNDFQKGDIAEGYSVSREKKESFPLTVTSAQKNPTAFYLCASSIYSGAKNIQYFGAGTRLSVL.

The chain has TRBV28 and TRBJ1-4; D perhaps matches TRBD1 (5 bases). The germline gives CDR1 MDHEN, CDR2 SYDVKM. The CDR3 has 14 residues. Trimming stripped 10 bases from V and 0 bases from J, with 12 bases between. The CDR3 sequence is CATREGATNEKLFF. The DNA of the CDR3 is TGTGCCACCAGGGAAGGGGCAACTAATGAAAAACTGTTTTTT.

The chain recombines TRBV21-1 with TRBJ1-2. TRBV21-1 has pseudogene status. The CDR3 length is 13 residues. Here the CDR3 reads CASSPPWGYGYTF. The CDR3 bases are TGTGCCAGCAGCCCCCCATGGGGGTATGGCTACACCTTC.

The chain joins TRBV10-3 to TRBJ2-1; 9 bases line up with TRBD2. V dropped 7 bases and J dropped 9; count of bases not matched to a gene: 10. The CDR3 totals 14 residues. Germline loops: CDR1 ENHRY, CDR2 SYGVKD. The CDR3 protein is CAIMAREGQSEQFF. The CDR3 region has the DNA TGTGCCATCATGGCGCGGGAGGGCCAAAGTGAGCAGTTCTTC.

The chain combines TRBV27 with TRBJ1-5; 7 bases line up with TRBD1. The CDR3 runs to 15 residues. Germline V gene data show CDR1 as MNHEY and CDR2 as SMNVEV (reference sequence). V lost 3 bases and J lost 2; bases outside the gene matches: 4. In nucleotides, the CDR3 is TGTGCCAGCAGTTTTGAGGGGGCCGGCAATCAGCCCCAGCATTTT. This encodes CASSFEGAGNQPQHF.

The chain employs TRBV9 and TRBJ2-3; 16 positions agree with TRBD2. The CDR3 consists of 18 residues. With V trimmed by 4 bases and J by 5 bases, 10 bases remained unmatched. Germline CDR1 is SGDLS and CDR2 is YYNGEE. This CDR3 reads CASSLYEGLAGGGDTQYF. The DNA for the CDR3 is TGTGCCAGCAGCCTTTACGAGGGACTAGCGGGAGGGGGAGATACGCAGTATTTT. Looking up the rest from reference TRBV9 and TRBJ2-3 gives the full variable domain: DSGVTQTPKHLITATGQRVTLRCSPRSGDLSVYWYQQSLDQGLQFLIQYYNGEERAKGNILERFSAQQFPDLHSELNLSSLELGDSALYFCASSLYEGLAGGGDTQYFGPGTRLTVL.

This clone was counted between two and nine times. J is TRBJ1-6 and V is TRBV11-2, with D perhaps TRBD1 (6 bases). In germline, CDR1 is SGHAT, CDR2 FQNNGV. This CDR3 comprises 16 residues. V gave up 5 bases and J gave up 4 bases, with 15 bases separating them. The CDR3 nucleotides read TGTGCCAGCAGCGGACGACAGGTCTCTTATAATTCACCCCTCCACTTT. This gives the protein CASSGRQVSYNSPLHF.

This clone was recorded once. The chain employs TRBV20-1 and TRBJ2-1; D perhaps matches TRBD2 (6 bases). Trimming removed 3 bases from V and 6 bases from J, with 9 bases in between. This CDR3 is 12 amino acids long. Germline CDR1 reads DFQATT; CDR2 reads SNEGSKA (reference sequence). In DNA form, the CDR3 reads TGCAGTGCTAGTCCGACTAGCAATGAGCAGTTCTTC. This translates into CSASPTSNEQFF.

The CDR3 DNA reads as TGTGCCAGCAGTTCCCCGATTCAGGAGCGCGAGCAGTACTTC. This codes for CASSSPIQEREQYF. The rearrangement uses TRBV6-5 and TRBJ2-7, with D unclear. Trimming stripped 4 bases from V and 6 bases from J, with 16 bases between. Germline CDR1 reads MNHEY; CDR2 reads SVGAGI. This CDR3 has 14 amino acids.

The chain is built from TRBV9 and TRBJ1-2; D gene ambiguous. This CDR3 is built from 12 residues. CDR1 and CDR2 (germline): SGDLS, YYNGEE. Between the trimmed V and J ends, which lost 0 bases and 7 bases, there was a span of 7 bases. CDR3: CASSVVRGGYTF. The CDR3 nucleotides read TGTGCCAGCAGCGTAGTCAGAGGTGGCTACACCTTC. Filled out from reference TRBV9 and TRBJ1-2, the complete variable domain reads DSGVTQTPKHLITATGQRVTLRCSPRSGDLSVYWYQQSLDQGLQFLIQYYNGEERAKGNILERFSAQQFPDLHSELNLSSLELGDSALYFCASSVVRGGYTFGSGTRLTVV.

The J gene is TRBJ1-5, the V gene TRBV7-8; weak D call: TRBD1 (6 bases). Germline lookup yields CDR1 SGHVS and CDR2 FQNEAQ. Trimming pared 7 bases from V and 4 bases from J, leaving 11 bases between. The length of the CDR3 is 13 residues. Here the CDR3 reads CASKQGFNQPQHF. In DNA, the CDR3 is TGTGCCAGCAAACAGGGTTTTAATCAGCCCCAGCATTTT. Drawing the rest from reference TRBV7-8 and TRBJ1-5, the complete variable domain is GAGVSQSPRYKVAKRGQDVALRCDPISGHVSLFWYQQALGQGPEFLTYFQNEAQLDKSGLPSDRFFAERPEGSVSTLKIQRTQQEDSAVYLCASKQGFNQPQHFGDGTRLSIL.

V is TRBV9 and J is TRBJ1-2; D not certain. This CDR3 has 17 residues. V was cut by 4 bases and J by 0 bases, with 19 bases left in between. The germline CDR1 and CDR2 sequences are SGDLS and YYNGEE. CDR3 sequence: CASSKSEGILTNYGYTF. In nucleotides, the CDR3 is TGTGCCAGCAGCAAATCAGAGGGTATTCTCACTAACTATGGCTACACCTTC.

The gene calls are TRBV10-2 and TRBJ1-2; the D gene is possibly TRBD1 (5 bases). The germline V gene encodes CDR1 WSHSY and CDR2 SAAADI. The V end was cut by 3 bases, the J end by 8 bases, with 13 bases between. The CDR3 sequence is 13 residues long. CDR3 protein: CASSDGQGRGYTF. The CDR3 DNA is TGCGCCAGCAGTGACGGGCAGGGTAGGGGCTACACCTTC.

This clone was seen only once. The CDR3 region has the DNA TGTGCCAGCAGTGTAGGGACTAGTGGGGCGGAGACCCAGTACTTC. It specifies CASSVGTSGAETQYF. This sequence joins TRBV2 and TRBJ2-5, with 8 bases matching TRBD2. V lost 4 bases to trimming and J lost 5 bases; unmatched junction nucleotides: 9. The CDR3 covers 15 residues. CDR1 is SNHLY and CDR2 is FYNNEI in the germline V gene.